A single sample is the source of the 20 T cell receptor beta chains below, sequenced in a study of blood T cells in healthy people across ages. A J-beta primer mix and a sample-barcoded 5' primer were used in a second PCR of roughly 6 to 11 cycles. TCRdb itself ran the 5' RACE reads through MiXCR, one entry per CDR3 protein. The sample carries over 600,000 distinct CDR3 sequences, about half recorded once. The sequenced material came from blood. The receptors were sampled from an older man in good health.

V gene TRBV4-2 combines with J gene TRBJ2-1, with 13 bases aligning to TRBD2. In germline, CDR1 is LGHNA, CDR2 YNFKEQ. V lost 2 bases, J lost 8 bases, and 6 bases stayed unmatched. The CDR3 is made up of 16 amino acids. The CDR3 sequence: CASSQLGLAGVHEQFF. The CDR3 nucleotides are TGTGCCAGCAGCCAACTCGGACTAGCGGGAGTTCATGAGCAGTTCTTC.

This clonotype appeared a few times. V and J are TRBV28 and TRBJ2-5, with 9 bases that match TRBD2. The CDR3 extends over 13 amino acids. Germline V lookup: CDR1 MDHEN, CDR2 SYDVKM. J was trimmed by 4 bases and V by 7 bases; bases with no gene match: 4. DNA for the CDR3: TGTGCCAGCAACGGTAGCGGGAGAGAGACCCAGTACTTC. Translated, it gives CASNGSGRETQYF. Supplemented by reference TRBV28 and TRBJ2-5, the full variable domain reads DVKVTQSSRYLVKRTGEKVFLECVQDMDHENMFWYRQDPGLGLRLIYFSYDVKMKEKGDIPEGYSVSREKKERFSLILESASTNQTSMYLCASNGSGRETQYFGPGTRLLVL.

This sequence joins TRBV5-1 and TRBJ2-1; 11 bases are shared with TRBD2. Looked up from germline, CDR1 is SGHRS and CDR2 is YFSETQ. The CDR3 extends over 16 amino acids. The J segment lost 2 bases and the V segment lost 5 bases, leaving 6 bases of the junction unmatched. CDR3 nucleotides: TGCGCCAGCAGGTCTAGCGGGAGGAACCCCTACAATGAGCAGTTCTTC. Its protein is CASRSSGRNPYNEQFF.

This rearrangement joins TRBV29-1 to TRBJ2-5; D is perhaps TRBD2 (6 bases). The CDR3 is 16 residues long. From germline, CDR1 is SQVTM and CDR2 ANQGSEA. V lost 3 bases, J lost 5 bases, and 22 bases lay in between. The CDR3 DNA sequence: TGCAGCGTTGAGGTCTGGGGAGGACCCCAATCGGAGACCCAGTACTTC. Protein product: CSVEVWGGPQSETQYF.

The rearrangement uses TRBV18 and TRBJ1-1, with D tentatively TRBD1 (6 bases). Trimming pared 0 bases from V and 4 bases from J, leaving 12 bases between. CDR3 length equals 15 residues. The V gene's germline CDR1 is KGHSH and CDR2 LQKENI. CDR3 coding DNA: TGTGCCAGCTCACCACCTATAACAGGGAGCACTGAAGCTTTCTTT. Its protein is CASSPPITGSTEAFF. Variable domain in full (rest from reference TRBV18 and TRBJ1-1): NAGVMQNPRHLVRRRGQEARLRCSPMKGHSHVYWYRQLPEEGLKFMVYLQKENIIDESGMPKERFSAEFPKEGPSILRIQQVVRGDSAAYFCASSPPITGSTEAFFGQGTRLTVV.

V gene TRBV11-2 combines with J gene TRBJ2-7; no reliable D call. Between the trimmed V and J ends, which lost 4 bases and 3 bases, there was a span of 25 bases. The CDR3 length is 18 residues. Germline V gene sequence: CDR1 SGHAT, CDR2 FQNNGV. The CDR3 DNA sequence: TGTGCCAGCAGCTCGATAGATACCTCCGTTGGGTCAGGCTACGAGCAGTACTTC. Translated, it gives CASSSIDTSVGSGYEQYF.

The chain couples TRBV4-2 to TRBJ2-1; D is unresolved. This CDR3 is built from 14 residues. Germline V gives CDR1 LGHNA, CDR2 YNFKEQ. V lost 1 base, J lost 7 bases, and 11 bases lay in between. The CDR3 region is CASSQGIDGNEQFF. The CDR3 region has the DNA TGTGCCAGCAGCCAAGGAATCGATGGGAATGAGCAGTTCTTC.

The genes are TRBV18 and TRBJ2-5; 7 nucleotides line up with TRBD2. The CDR3 is made up of 15 amino acids. With 1 base clipped from V and 11 bases from J, the junction kept 13 bases outside the gene matches. Germline loops: CDR1 KGHSH, CDR2 LQKENI. DNA for the CDR3: TGTGCCAGCTCACCACGGGCTAGCGGAGGGAATGAGCAGTACTTC. This sequence encodes CASSPRASGGNEQYF.

A note on this clonotype: Possible read error: a much larger clone is one base away. The genes are TRBV28 and TRBJ2-1; D remains unclear. CDR1 is MDHEN and CDR2 is SYDVKM in the germline V gene. The CDR3 has 16 residues. Trimming left V 4 bases short and J 9 bases short, with 22 bases between. CDR3 residues: CASSSSDLHRFTEQFF. In DNA, the CDR3 is TGTGCCAGCAGTTCCTCGGACCTGCACCGATTCACTGAGCAGTTCTTC.

The sample holds many counts of this clonotype. The chain uses TRBV7-2 and TRBJ1-2; D remains ambiguous. The CDR3 covers 13 residues. Trimming cost V 1 base and J 8 bases, with 11 bases left between them. Germline CDR1 and CDR2: SGHTA and FQGNSA. As DNA, the CDR3 is TGTGCCAGCAGCTTAGGGCGTCAGAGGGGCTACACCTTC. Protein product: CASSLGRQRGYTF.

CDR3 region: CASRDSGQLYGYTF. The CDR3 DNA is TGTGCCAGCAGAGACTCGGGACAGCTATATGGCTACACCTTC. The chain couples TRBV6-1 to TRBJ1-2, with TRBD1 identical over 7 bases. Germline V gene lookup returns CDR1 MNHNS and CDR2 SASEGT. With V trimmed by 6 bases and J by 5 bases, 9 bases remained unmatched. This CDR3 comprises 14 residues.

This clonotype was detected ten times or more. This rearrangement joins TRBV6-2 or TRBV6-3 to TRBJ2-3; 12 bases fit TRBD2. The trim removed 6 bases at V and 0 bases at J, leaving 4 bases unmatched. Germline CDR1 reads MNHEY; CDR2 reads SVGEGT. The CDR3 runs to 16 residues. Here the CDR3 reads CASSRGLAGSTDTQYF. The CDR3 DNA sequence: TGTGCCAGCAGCCGCGGACTAGCGGGGAGCACAGATACGCAGTATTTT.

This rearrangement joins TRBV6-1 to TRBJ2-1; 7 positions match TRBD2. CDR3 length equals 16 residues. CDR1 and CDR2 from the germline V gene are MNHNS and SASEGT. The ends lost 0 bases at V and 1 base at J; junction bases unmatched: 3. The CDR3 nucleotides are TGTGCCAGCAGTGAAGCGGTGGGACTATCCTACAATGAGCAGTTCTTC. Translated, it gives CASSEAVGLSYNEQFF.

This chain connects TRBV12-3 or TRBV12-4 to TRBJ1-2; D ambiguous. V dropped 5 bases and J dropped 6 bases, with 10 bases sitting between them. This CDR3 has 12 amino acids. The CDR3 bases are TGTGCCAGCAGTCCACGGCGTCATGGCTACACCTTC. Translating it yields CASSPRRHGYTF.

This clonotype was picked up a small number of times. This chain connects TRBV29-1 to TRBJ2-1; TRBD2 aligns across 12 bases. CDR1 is SQVTM and CDR2 is ANQGSEA in the germline V gene. V dropped 4 bases and J dropped 7; count of bases not matched to a gene: 8. The CDR3 spans 15 residues. The CDR3 loop is CSVGASGRAENEQFF. The DNA for the CDR3 is TGCAGCGTTGGCGCTAGCGGGAGGGCCGAGAATGAGCAGTTCTTC.

V and J are TRBV7-9 and TRBJ2-1, with D hard to call. The germline V gene has CDR1 SEHNR and CDR2 FQNEAQ (reference sequence). The CDR3 consists of 16 residues. V was pared by 2 bases and J by 0 bases, with 11 bases between. In DNA, the CDR3 is TGTGCCAGCAGCTTACAAAGTGGCTACTCCTACAATGAGCAGTTCTTC. Its translation is CASSLQSGYSYNEQFF.

This clonotype occurred a few times. The chain carries TRBV6-2 or TRBV6-3 and TRBJ2-7; weak D call: TRBD2 (5 bases). Germline values: CDR1 MNHEY, CDR2 SVGEGT. Trimming took off 2 bases at V and 2 bases at J, with 10 bases between the two ends. The CDR3 contains 14 residues. Written as DNA, the CDR3 is TGTGCCAGCAGTTACCCGGGCGGGCCCTACGAGCAGTACTTC. As protein: CASSYPGGPYEQYF.

This clonotype has just a few counts. The CDR3 coding sequence is TGCAGCGTTCCAGCGGGGATCTCTCGCACAGATACGCAGTATTTT. Protein sequence: CSVPAGISRTDTQYF. The rearrangement joins TRBV29-1 to TRBJ2-3; 7 nucleotides agree with TRBD2. The V gene end was trimmed by 5 bases and the J gene end by 1 base; junction bases not matched to a gene: 9. Germline V gene sequence: CDR1 SQVTM, CDR2 ANQGSEA. The CDR3 sequence is 15 residues long.

This clonotype was detected only a few times. This sequence joins TRBV5-1 and TRBJ2-4; TRBD2 is a possible D gene (6 bases). The DNA end favors TRBJ2-7, so the J call may be wrong. Germline assignment: CDR1 SGHRS and CDR2 YFSETQ. The CDR3 is made up of 15 amino acids. As DNA, the CDR3 is TGCGCCAGCAGCTCGGATGGGACGGGGGTTTACGAGCAGTACTTC. This gives the protein CASSSDGTGVYEQYF.

This clonotype was detected a few times. The V and J genes are TRBV6-6 and TRBJ2-1; 7 nucleotides align to TRBD2. CDR1 and CDR2 from the germline V gene are MNHNY and SVGAGI (reference sequence). The CDR3 spans 13 residues. The V gene end was trimmed by 5 bases and the J gene end by 9 bases; junction bases not matched to a gene: 7. This CDR3 reads CASSNGLEGEQFF. As DNA, the CDR3 is TGTGCCAGCAGTAACGGACTAGAAGGTGAGCAGTTCTTC.